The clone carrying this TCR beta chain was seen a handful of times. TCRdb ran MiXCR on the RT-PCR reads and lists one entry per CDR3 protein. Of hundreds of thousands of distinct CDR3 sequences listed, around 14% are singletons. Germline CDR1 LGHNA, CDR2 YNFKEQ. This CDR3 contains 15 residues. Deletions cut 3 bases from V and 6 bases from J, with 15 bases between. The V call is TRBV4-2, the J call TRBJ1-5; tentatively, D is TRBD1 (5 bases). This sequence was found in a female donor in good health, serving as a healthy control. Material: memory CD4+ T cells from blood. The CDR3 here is CASSQDPLGAQPQHF. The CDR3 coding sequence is TGTGCCAGCAGCCAGGATCCCCTAGGGGCTCAGCCCCAGCATTTT.